A single sample gave rise to the 11 T cell receptor beta chains below, sequenced in a study of blood T cell repertoires in COVID-19. The protocol was immunoSEQ multiplex PCR, while the TCRdb copy is restricted to in-frame clones and leaves out a portion. This sample has hundreds of thousands of clones; about 81% occur once, and the top ten carry 3.5% to 5%. Sequenced: PBMCs or T cells enriched from blood (not recorded which). These receptors originate from a man younger than 45 with acute COVID-19.

The rearrangement joins TRBV11-2 to TRBJ1-4, with D perhaps matching TRBD1 (5 bases). Trimming left V 3 bases short and J 8 bases short, with 10 bases between. Germline loops: CDR1 SGHAT, CDR2 FQNNGV. There are 13 residues in the CDR3. CDR3 region: CASSFAGEEKLFF. CDR3 sequence (DNA): TGTGCCAGCAGCTTTGCGGGGGAGGAAAAACTGTTTTTT.

This rearrangement joins TRBV7-9 to TRBJ1-1; D ambiguous. Trimming removed 4 bases from V and 9 bases from J, with 9 bases in between. Germline V gene sequence: CDR1 SEHNR, CDR2 FQNEAQ (reference sequence). CDR3 length: 11 amino acids. The CDR3 here is CASSSLEKAFF. The DNA for the CDR3 is TGTGCCAGCAGCTCCCTTGAGAAAGCTTTCTTT.

The chain recombines TRBV15 with TRBJ2-2; maybe TRBD1 (7 bases). V dropped 9 bases and J dropped 2 bases, with 16 bases sitting between them. The germline gives CDR1 LNHNV, CDR2 YYDKDF (reference sequence). The CDR3 runs 15 residues. The CDR3 here is CATETGGGNTGELFF. The CDR3 DNA reads as TGTGCCACGGAAACCGGAGGGGGCAACACCGGGGAGCTGTTTTTT.

A few counts support this clone. The chain links TRBV11-2 to TRBJ1-2; maybe TRBD1 (6 bases). The CDR3 has 14 amino acids. Per the germline V gene, CDR1 is SGHAT and CDR2 is FQNNGV. Between the trimmed V and J ends, which lost 1 base and 7 bases, there was a span of 13 bases. As DNA, the CDR3 is TGTGCCAGCAGCTTAGGGACAGTCCCAGGTGGCTACACCTTC. This gives the protein CASSLGTVPGGYTF.

This clone was detected only a few times. The chain couples TRBV6-5 to TRBJ1-1; TRBD1 matches at 7 bases. The CDR3 covers 14 residues. Germline V gives CDR1 MNHEY, CDR2 SVGAGI. V was pared by 0 bases and J by 7 bases, with 5 bases of the junction left unmatched. The CDR3 region is CASSYSEGAGEAFF. DNA for the CDR3: TGTGCCAGCAGTTACTCGGAGGGGGCTGGTGAAGCTTTCTTT.

This rearrangement joins TRBV2 to TRBJ2-2, with 8 bases fitting TRBD2. The ends lost 6 bases at V and 5 bases at J; junction bases unmatched: 8. The CDR3 has 15 amino acids. Looked up from germline, CDR1 is SNHLY and CDR2 is FYNNEI. The CDR3 sequence: CASSHWAGGTGELFF. CDR3 bases: TGTGCCAGCAGCCACTGGGCGGGGGGTACCGGGGAGCTGTTTTTT.

The J gene is TRBJ1-5, the V gene TRBV28, with 12 bases matching TRBD1. Per the germline V gene, CDR1 is MDHEN and CDR2 is SYDVKM. Trimming at V came to 6 bases and at J to 6 bases, leaving 3 bases not matched to a gene. This CDR3 is 14 amino acids long. CDR3 sequence reads: CASRGQGAAQPQHF. The DNA for the CDR3 is TGTGCCAGCAGGGGACAGGGGGCTGCTCAGCCCCAGCATTTT.

This clone was counted a few times. This chain connects TRBV21-1 to TRBJ2-7; whether TRBD2, the table's D call, matches the DNA was not checked. TRBV21-1 counts as a pseudogene. The CDR3 spans 12 residues. The CDR3 coding sequence is TGTGCCAGCAGCAAAGGGACTTACGAGCAGTACGTC. This codes for CASSKGTYEQYV.

The chain joins TRBV5-4 to TRBJ1-6; D possibly corresponds to TRBD1 (5 bases). Trimming shortened V by 2 bases and J by 2 bases, and 14 bases separated the two germline ends. Germline-derived CDR1 and CDR2 are SGHNT and YYREEE (reference sequence). CDR3 size: 17 residues. The CDR3 here is CASSFSGGSTYNSPLHF. DNA of the CDR3: TGTGCCAGCAGCTTTTCGGGGGGTAGCACCTATAATTCACCCCTCCACTTT.

The gene calls are TRBV20-1 and TRBJ2-3; 8 bases are a match to TRBD1. The germline CDR1 and CDR2 sequences are DFQATT and SNEGSKA (reference sequence). The V and J ends lost 6 bases and 1 base, in that order; junction bases with no gene match: 6. The CDR3 loop spans 14 amino acids. In DNA, the CDR3 is TGCAGTGCCAGTCCGGGACAGGGCACAGATACGCAGTATTTT. Translation gives CSASPGQGTDTQYF.

The chain uses TRBV5-1 and TRBJ1-1; D not certain. This CDR3 has 12 residues. V shed 2 bases and J shed 2 bases, with 4 bases lying between them. Germline V gene data show CDR1 as SGHRS and CDR2 as YFSETQ. The chain's CDR3 is CASSFQNTEAFF. The CDR3 DNA is TGCGCCAGCAGCTTCCAAAACACTGAAGCTTTCTTT.